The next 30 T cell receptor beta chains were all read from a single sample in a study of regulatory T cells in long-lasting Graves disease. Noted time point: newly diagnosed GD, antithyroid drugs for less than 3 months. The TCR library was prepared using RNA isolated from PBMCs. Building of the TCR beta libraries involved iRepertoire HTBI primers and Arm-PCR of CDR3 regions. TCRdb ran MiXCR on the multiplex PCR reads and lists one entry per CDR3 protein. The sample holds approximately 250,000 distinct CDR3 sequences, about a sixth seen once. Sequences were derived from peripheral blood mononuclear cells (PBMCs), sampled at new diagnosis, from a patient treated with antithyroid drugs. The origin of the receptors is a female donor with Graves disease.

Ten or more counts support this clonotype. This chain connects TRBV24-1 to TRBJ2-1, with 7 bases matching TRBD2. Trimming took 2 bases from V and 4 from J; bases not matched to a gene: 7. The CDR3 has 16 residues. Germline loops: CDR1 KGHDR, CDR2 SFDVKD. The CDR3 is CATSDSSSGKYNEQFF. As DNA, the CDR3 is TGTGCCACCAGTGATTCCTCTAGCGGAAAGTACAATGAGCAGTTCTTC.

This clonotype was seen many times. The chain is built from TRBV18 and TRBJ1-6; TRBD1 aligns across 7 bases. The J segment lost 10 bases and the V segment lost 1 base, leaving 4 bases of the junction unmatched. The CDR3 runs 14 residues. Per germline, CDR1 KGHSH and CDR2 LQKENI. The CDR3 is CASSPQGADSPLHF. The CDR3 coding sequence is TGTGCCAGCTCACCACAGGGGGCCGACTCACCCCTCCACTTT.

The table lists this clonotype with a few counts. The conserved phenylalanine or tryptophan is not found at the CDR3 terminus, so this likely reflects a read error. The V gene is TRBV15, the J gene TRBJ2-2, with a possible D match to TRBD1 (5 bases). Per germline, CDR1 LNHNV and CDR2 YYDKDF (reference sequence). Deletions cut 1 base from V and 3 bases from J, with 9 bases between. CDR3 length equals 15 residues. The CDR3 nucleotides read TGTGCCACCAGCAGAGTGTCAGGGCACACCGGGGAGCTGTTTCTT. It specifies CATSRVSGHTGELFL.

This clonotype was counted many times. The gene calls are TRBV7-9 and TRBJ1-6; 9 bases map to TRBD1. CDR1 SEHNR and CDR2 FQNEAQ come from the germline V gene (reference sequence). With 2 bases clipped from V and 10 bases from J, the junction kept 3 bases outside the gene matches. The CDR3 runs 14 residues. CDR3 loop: CASSLWDRASPLHF. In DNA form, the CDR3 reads TGTGCCAGCAGCTTATGGGACAGGGCATCACCCCTCCACTTT.

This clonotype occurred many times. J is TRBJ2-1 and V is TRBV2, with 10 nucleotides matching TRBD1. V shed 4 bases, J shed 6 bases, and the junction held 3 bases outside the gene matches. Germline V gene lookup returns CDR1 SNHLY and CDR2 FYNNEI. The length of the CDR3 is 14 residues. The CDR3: CASSARDRGNEQFF. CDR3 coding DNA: TGTGCCAGCAGTGCCCGGGACAGGGGCAATGAGCAGTTCTTC.

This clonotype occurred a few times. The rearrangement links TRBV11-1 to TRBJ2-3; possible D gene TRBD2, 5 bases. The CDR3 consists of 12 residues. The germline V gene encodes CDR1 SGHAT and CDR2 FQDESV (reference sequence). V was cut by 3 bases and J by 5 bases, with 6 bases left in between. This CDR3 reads CASSLGEDTQYF. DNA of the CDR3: TGTGCCAGCAGCTTGGGAGAAGATACGCAGTATTTT.

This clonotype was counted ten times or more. The CDR3 sequence: CASRNEGQGIYGYTF. The CDR3 DNA is TGTGCCAGCAGGAATGAGGGACAGGGAATCTATGGCTACACCTTC. This sequence joins TRBV2 and TRBJ1-2; 9 positions match TRBD1. Germline V CDR1 and CDR2: SNHLY, FYNNEI. After removal of 6 bases from V and 4 bases from J, the junction contained 9 bases not matched to a gene. The CDR3 totals 15 residues.

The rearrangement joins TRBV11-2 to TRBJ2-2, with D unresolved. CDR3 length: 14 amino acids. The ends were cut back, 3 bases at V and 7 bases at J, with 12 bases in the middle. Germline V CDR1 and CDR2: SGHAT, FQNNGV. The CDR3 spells CASSFGLRDGELFF. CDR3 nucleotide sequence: TGTGCCAGCAGCTTTGGGCTTAGAGACGGGGAGCTGTTTTTT.

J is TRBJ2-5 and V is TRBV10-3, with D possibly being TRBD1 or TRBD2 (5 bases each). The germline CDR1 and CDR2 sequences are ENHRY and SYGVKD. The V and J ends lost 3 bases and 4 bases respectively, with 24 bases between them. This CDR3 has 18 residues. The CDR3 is CAISDIVAGTGIRETQYF. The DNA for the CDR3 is TGTGCCATCAGTGACATCGTAGCCGGGACGGGGATTCGAGAGACCCAGTACTTC.

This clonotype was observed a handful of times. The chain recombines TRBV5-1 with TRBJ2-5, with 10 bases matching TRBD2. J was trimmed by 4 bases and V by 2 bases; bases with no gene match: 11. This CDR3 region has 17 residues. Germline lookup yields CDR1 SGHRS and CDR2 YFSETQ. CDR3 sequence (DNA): TGCGCCAGCAGCTTAGCGCTAGCGGGAGTCAAGCTAGAGACCCAGTACTTC. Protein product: CASSLALAGVKLETQYF.

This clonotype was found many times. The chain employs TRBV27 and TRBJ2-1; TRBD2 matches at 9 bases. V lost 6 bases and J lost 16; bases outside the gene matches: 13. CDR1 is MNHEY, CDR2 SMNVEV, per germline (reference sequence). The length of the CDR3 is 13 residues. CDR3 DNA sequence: TGTGCCAGCAGCTTACCTTCCAGCGGGAGGTGTTTCTTC. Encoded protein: CASSLPSSGRCFF.

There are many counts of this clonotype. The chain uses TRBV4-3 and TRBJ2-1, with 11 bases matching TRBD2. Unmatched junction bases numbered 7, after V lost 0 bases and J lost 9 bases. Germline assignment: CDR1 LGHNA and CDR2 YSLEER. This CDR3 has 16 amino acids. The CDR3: CASSQELAGAGAEQFF. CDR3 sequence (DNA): TGCGCCAGCAGCCAAGAACTAGCGGGAGCGGGGGCTGAGCAGTTCTTC.

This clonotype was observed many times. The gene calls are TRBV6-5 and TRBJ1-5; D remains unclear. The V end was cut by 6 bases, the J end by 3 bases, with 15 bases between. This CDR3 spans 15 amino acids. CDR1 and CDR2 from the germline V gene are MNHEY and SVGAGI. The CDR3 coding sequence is TGTGCCAGCAGCTACCGTCCGGGATACAATCAGCCCCAGCATTTT. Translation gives CASSYRPGYNQPQHF.

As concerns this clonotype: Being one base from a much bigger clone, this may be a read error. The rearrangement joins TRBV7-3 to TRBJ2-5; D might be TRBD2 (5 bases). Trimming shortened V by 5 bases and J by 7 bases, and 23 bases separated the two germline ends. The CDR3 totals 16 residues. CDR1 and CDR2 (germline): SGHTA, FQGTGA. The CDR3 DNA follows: TGTGCCAGCAGCCCGCACTTACAGCAATCCGGGGTGACCCAGTACTTC. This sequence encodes CASSPHLQQSGVTQYF. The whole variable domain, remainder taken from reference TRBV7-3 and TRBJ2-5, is GAGVSQTPSNKVTEKGKYVELRCDPISGHTALYWYRQSLGQGPEFLIYFQGTGAADDSGLPNDRFFAVRPEGSVSTLKIQRTERGDSAVYLCASSPHLQQSGVTQYFGPGTRLLVL.

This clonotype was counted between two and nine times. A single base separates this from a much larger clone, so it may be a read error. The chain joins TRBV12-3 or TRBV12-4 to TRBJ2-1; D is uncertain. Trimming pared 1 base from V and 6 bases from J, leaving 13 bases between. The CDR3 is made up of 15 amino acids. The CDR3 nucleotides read TGTGCCAGCAGTTTAGTACAGCCTGGCTGCAATGAGCAGTTCTTC. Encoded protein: CASSLVQPGCNEQFF.

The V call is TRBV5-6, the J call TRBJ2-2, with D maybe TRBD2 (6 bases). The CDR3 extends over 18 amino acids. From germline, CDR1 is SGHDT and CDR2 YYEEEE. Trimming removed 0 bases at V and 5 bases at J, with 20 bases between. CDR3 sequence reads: CASSLGPPVSGSTGELFF. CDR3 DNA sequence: TGTGCCAGCAGCTTGGGCCCTCCCGTGAGCGGGTCTACCGGGGAGCTGTTTTTT.

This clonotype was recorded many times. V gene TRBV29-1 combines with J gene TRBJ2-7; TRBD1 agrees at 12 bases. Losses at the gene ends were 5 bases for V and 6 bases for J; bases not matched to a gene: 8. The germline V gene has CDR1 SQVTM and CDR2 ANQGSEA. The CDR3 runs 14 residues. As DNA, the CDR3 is TGCAGCGTTTCCCGGGACAGGGGGCGCCGCGAGCAGTACTTC. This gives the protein CSVSRDRGRREQYF.

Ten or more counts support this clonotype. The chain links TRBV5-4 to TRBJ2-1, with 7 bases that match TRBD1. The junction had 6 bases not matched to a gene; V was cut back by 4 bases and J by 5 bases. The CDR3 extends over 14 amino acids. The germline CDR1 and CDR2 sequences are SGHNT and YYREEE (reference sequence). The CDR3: CASSQGGTHNEQFF. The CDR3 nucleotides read TGTGCCAGCAGCCAAGGGGGCACCCACAATGAGCAGTTCTTC.

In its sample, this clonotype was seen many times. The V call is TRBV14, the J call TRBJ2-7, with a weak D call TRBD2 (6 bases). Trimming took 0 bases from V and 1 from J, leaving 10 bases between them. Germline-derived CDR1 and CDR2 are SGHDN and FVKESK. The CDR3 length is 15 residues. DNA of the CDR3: TGTGCCAGCAGCCAAGAAATTGGAGGGTCCTACGAGCAGTACTTC. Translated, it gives CASSQEIGGSYEQYF.

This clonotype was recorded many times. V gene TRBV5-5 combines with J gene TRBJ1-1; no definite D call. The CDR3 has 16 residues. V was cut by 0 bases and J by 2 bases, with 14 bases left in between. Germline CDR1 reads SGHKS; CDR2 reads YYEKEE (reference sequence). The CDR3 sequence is CASSLGAGFRNTEAFF. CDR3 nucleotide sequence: TGTGCCAGCAGCTTGGGTGCCGGATTCCGAAACACTGAAGCTTTCTTT.

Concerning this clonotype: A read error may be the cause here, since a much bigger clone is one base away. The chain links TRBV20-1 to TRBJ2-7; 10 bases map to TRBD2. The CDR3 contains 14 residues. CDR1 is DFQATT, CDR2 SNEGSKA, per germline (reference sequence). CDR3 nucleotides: TGCAGTGCCCAAAATAGCGGGAGGTCCTGCGAGCAGTACTTC. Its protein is CSAQNSGRSCEQYF.

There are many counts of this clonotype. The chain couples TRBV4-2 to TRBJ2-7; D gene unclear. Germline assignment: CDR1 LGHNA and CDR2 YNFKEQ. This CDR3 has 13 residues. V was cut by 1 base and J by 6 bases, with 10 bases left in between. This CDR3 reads CASSQAARSEQYF. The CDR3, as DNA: TGTGCCAGCAGCCAAGCCGCTAGGTCCGAGCAGTACTTC.

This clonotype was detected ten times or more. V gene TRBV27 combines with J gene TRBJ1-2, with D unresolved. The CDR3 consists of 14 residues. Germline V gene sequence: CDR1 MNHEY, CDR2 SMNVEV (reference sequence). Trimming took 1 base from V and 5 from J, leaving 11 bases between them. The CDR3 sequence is CASSLYSGGYGYTF. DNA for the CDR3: TGTGCCAGCAGTTTATATTCGGGAGGGTATGGCTACACCTTC.

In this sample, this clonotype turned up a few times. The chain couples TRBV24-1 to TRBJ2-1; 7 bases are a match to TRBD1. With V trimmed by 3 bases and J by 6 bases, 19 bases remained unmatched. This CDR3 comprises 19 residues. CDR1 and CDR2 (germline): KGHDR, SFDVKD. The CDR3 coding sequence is TGTGCCACCAGTGATCCTCGGGACAGCAATTCATCGGCCCCCAATGAGCAGTTCTTC. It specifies CATSDPRDSNSSAPNEQFF.

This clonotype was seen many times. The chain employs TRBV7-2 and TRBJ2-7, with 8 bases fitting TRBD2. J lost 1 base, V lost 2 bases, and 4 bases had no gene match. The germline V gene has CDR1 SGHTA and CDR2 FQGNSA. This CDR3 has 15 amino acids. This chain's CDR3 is CASSLLAGDSYEQYF. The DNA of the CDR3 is TGTGCCAGCAGCTTACTAGCGGGTGATTCCTACGAGCAGTACTTC. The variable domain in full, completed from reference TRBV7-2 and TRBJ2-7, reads GAGVSQSPSNKVTEKGKDVELRCDPISGHTALYWYRQSLGQGLEFLIYFQGNSAPDKSGLPSDRFSAERTGGSVSTLTIQRTQQEDSAVYLCASSLLAGDSYEQYFGPGTRLTVT.

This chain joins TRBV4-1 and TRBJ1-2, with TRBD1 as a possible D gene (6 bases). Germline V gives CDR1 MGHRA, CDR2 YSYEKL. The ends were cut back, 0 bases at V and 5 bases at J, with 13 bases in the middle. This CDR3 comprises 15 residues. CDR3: CASSQDEGRGYGYTF. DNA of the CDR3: TGCGCCAGCAGCCAAGATGAGGGCAGGGGATATGGCTACACCTTC.

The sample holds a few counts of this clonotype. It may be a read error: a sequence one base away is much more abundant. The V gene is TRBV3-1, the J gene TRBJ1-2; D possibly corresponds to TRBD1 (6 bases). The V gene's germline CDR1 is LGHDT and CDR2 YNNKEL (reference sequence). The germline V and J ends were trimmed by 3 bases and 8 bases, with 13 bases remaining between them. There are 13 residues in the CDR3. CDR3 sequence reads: CASSHPGGKGYTF. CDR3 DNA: TGTGCCAGCAGCCATCCGGGGGGCAAAGGCTACACCTTC.

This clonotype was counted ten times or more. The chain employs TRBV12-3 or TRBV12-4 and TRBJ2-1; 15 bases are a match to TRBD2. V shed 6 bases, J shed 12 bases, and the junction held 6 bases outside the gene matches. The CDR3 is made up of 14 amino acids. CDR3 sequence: CASRISGLAGGQFF. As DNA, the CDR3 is TGTGCCAGCAGGATCTCGGGACTAGCGGGAGGGCAGTTCTTC.

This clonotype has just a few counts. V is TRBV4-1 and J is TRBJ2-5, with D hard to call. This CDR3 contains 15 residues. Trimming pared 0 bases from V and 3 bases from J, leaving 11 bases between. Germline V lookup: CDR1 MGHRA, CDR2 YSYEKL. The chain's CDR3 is CASSQDKGQEETQYF. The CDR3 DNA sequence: TGCGCCAGCAGCCAAGATAAAGGCCAAGAAGAGACCCAGTACTTC.

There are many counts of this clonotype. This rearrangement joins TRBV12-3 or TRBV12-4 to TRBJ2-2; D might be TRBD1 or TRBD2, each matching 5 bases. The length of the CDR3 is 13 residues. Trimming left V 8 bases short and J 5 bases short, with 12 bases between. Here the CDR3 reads CASEGMRTGELFF. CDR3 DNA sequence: TGTGCCAGCGAGGGGATGAGAACCGGGGAGCTGTTTTTT.